These 28 T cell receptor beta chains were sequenced from one sample in a study of cytomegalovirus exposure and HLA in healthy donors. 13 Jbeta primers and 60 Vbeta primers were used for the PCR. The assay was immunoSEQ multiplex PCR, and TCRdb's table has in-frame clones only and misses some. The data show some 130,000 clones, 79% seen once. What was sequenced was PBMCs. These receptors were collected from a man aged 40-55 years in good health and CMV-seropositive.

The chain uses TRBV6-5 and TRBJ2-2; 9 bases map to TRBD1. The CDR3 has 13 amino acids. After removal of 6 bases from V and 6 bases from J, the junction contained 2 bases not matched to a gene. The germline CDR1 and CDR2 sequences are MNHEY and SVGAGI. CDR3 in DNA: TGTGCCAGCAGAGACAGGGGGGCCGGGGAGCTGTTTTTT. The encoded protein is CASRDRGAGELFF.

The CDR3 region has the DNA TGCAGCGTGGTGGAGTCCTACCTGTCCTACAATGAGCAGTTCTTC. Translation: CSVVESYLSYNEQFF. The rearrangement links TRBV29-1 to TRBJ2-1; unclear D gene. Germline-derived CDR1 and CDR2 are SQVTM and ANQGSEA. V lost 6 bases, J lost 1 base, and 16 bases lay in between. The CDR3 contains 15 residues.

V is TRBV7-9 and J is TRBJ2-1, with D possibly being TRBD2 (5 bases). The CDR3 is 12 residues long. Trimming left V 3 bases short and J 9 bases short, with 9 bases between. CDR1 and CDR2 (germline): SEHNR, FQNEAQ (reference sequence). CDR3 sequence (DNA): TGTGCCAGCAGCTTTCCCCGGGGTGAGCAGTTCTTC. It codes for CASSFPRGEQFF. The variable domain in full, completed from reference TRBV7-9 and TRBJ2-1, reads DTGVSQNPRHKITKRGQNVTFRCDPISEHNRLYWYRQTLGQGPEFLTYFQNEAQLEKSRLLSDRFSAERPKGSFSTLEIQRTEQGDSAMYLCASSFPRGEQFFGPGTRLTVL.

The chain employs TRBV19 and TRBJ2-3; 7 bases fit TRBD1. The trim removed 5 bases at V and 3 bases at J, leaving 5 bases unmatched. Germline CDR1 reads LNHDA; CDR2 reads SQIVND (reference sequence). The CDR3 covers 14 residues. The CDR3 DNA sequence: TGTGCCAGTAGTGAAGGGACAGCAACAGATACGCAGTATTTT. It specifies CASSEGTATDTQYF.

V is TRBV13 and J is TRBJ2-7, with 10 bases that match TRBD2. CDR1 and CDR2 from the germline V gene are PRHDT and FYEKMQ (reference sequence). The CDR3 has 14 amino acids. The J segment lost 3 bases and the V segment lost 4 bases, leaving 3 bases of the junction unmatched. The CDR3: CASSSGLASYEQYF. The CDR3 coding sequence is TGTGCCAGCAGCTCGGGACTAGCGAGCTACGAGCAGTACTTC.

This chain links TRBV5-4 with TRBJ2-3; unclear D gene. Germline-derived CDR1 and CDR2 are SGHNT and YYREEE (reference sequence). CDR3 length: 15 residues. V was pared by 0 bases and J by 0 bases, with 8 bases between. CDR3 nucleotide sequence: TGTGCCAGCAGCTTGGATCTCGGGAGCACAGATACGCAGTATTTT. This translates into CASSLDLGSTDTQYF.

The chain carries TRBV29-1 and TRBJ1-2; 9 positions match TRBD1. This CDR3 contains 12 residues. Unmatched junction bases numbered 3, after V lost 7 bases and J lost 3 bases. CDR1 is SQVTM, CDR2 ANQGSEA, per germline. The CDR3 region is CSARQGDYGYTF. DNA of the CDR3: TGCAGCGCCAGACAGGGGGACTATGGCTACACCTTC.

The chain is built from TRBV28 and TRBJ1-1, with no clear D. The V end was cut by 8 bases, the J end by 7 bases, with 20 bases between. Per germline, CDR1 MDHEN and CDR2 SYDVKM. This CDR3 has 14 residues. CDR3 sequence reads: CASGARGGRVEAFF. CDR3 sequence (DNA): TGTGCCAGCGGCGCCCGAGGAGGTAGGGTTGAAGCTTTCTTT. Supplemented by reference TRBV28 and TRBJ1-1, the full variable domain reads DVKVTQSSRYLVKRTGEKVFLECVQDMDHENMFWYRQDPGLGLRLIYFSYDVKMKEKGDIPEGYSVSREKKERFSLILESASTNQTSMYLCASGARGGRVEAFFGQGTRLTVV.

The V gene is TRBV5-1, the J gene TRBJ2-5; D is uncertain. Looked up from germline, CDR1 is SGHRS and CDR2 is YFSETQ. Trimming took 0 bases from V and 0 from J, leaving 6 bases between them. The CDR3 is made up of 14 amino acids. The CDR3 spells CASSLASYQETQYF. CDR3 DNA: TGCGCCAGCAGCTTGGCTTCTTACCAAGAGACCCAGTACTTC.

V gene TRBV5-1 combines with J gene TRBJ2-1; perhaps TRBD2 as D (6 bases). The ends were cut back, 2 bases at V and 5 bases at J, with 11 bases in the middle. Germline V gene lookup returns CDR1 SGHRS and CDR2 YFSETQ. The CDR3 runs to 14 residues. The CDR3 protein is CASSFGTYNNEQFF. CDR3 bases: TGCGCCAGCAGCTTTGGGACTTATAACAATGAGCAGTTCTTC.

V is TRBV5-1 and J is TRBJ1-2, with 7 bases fitting TRBD1. The CDR3 totals 16 residues. In germline, CDR1 is SGHRS, CDR2 YFSETQ. V was pared by 2 bases and J by 6 bases, with 13 bases of the junction left unmatched. Written as DNA, the CDR3 is TGCGCCAGCAGCTTTAAACTCAGGGACAGAAATAATGGCTACACCTTC. Translated, it gives CASSFKLRDRNNGYTF.

The chain joins TRBV27 to TRBJ2-7; a weak D match, TRBD2 (6 bases). Germline CDR1 MNHEY, CDR2 SMNVEV (reference sequence). This CDR3 has 15 residues. V was shortened by 2 bases and J by 5 bases, with 16 bases between the two germline ends. The CDR3, as DNA: TGTGCCAGCAGTTTAAGGTGGGGGGTAAGGGACGAGCAGTACTTC. This sequence encodes CASSLRWGVRDEQYF.

This chain joins TRBV28 and TRBJ1-4; 8 positions agree with TRBD1. This CDR3 has 14 amino acids. Germline V lookup: CDR1 MDHEN, CDR2 SYDVKM. Losses at the gene ends were 5 bases for V and 8 bases for J; bases not matched to a gene: 7. CDR3 nucleotides: TGTGCCAGCAGTAAACAGGGGGTCACGGAAAAACTGTTTTTT. It yields the protein CASSKQGVTEKLFF.

The chain couples TRBV5-4 to TRBJ2-5; D possibly corresponds to TRBD1 (6 bases). Germline loops: CDR1 SGHNT, CDR2 YYREEE (reference sequence). The CDR3 covers 13 residues. The V and J ends lost 3 bases and 4 bases respectively, with 10 bases between them. DNA for the CDR3: TGTGCCAGCAGCTGGGACAAGAGAGAGACCCAGTACTTC. Translated: CASSWDKRETQYF.

In its sample, this clone was seen a few times. The CDR3 here is CASSKRGQETQYF. The CDR3 nucleotides are TGCGCCAGCAGCAAACGGGGCCAAGAGACCCAGTACTTC. The chain combines TRBV4-1 with TRBJ2-5; D possibly corresponds to TRBD2 (5 bases). The CDR3 has 13 amino acids. The V and J ends lost 5 bases and 1 base respectively, with 8 bases between them. The V gene's germline CDR1 is MGHRA and CDR2 YSYEKL.

This chain links TRBV5-1 with TRBJ2-7, with D unresolved. The ends were cut back, 1 base at V and 4 bases at J, with 9 bases in the middle. Germline values: CDR1 SGHRS, CDR2 YFSETQ. The CDR3 is 13 residues long. The CDR3 spells CASSLISDYEQYF. DNA of the CDR3: TGCGCCAGCAGCTTGATCAGTGATTACGAGCAGTACTTC.

The chain is built from TRBV6-5 and TRBJ1-1; D is possibly TRBD1 (6 bases). Germline CDR1 and CDR2: MNHEY and SVGAGI. The CDR3 consists of 15 residues. Trimming shortened V by 4 bases and J by 0 bases, and 12 bases separated the two germline ends. The CDR3, as DNA: TGTGCCAGCAGTTTGGGGACATCCGTGAACACTGAAGCTTTCTTT. It is translated as CASSLGTSVNTEAFF.

The V gene is TRBV10-3, the J gene TRBJ2-7; 7 bases map to TRBD1. CDR3 length equals 13 residues. V shed 7 bases, J shed 2 bases, and the junction held 5 bases outside the gene matches. Germline V gene lookup returns CDR1 ENHRY and CDR2 SYGVKD. CDR3 residues: CAITDRETYEQYF. In DNA form, the CDR3 reads TGTGCCATCACCGACAGGGAGACCTACGAGCAGTACTTC.

The rearrangement links TRBV2 to TRBJ2-2; 7 bases line up with TRBD2. The CDR3 has 15 amino acids. V shed 5 bases, J shed 3 bases, and the junction held 6 bases outside the gene matches. The germline V gene encodes CDR1 SNHLY and CDR2 FYNNEI. CDR3 sequence reads: CASSRAGYHTGELFF. In nucleotides, the CDR3 is TGTGCCAGCAGTCGAGCGGGATACCACACCGGGGAGCTGTTTTTT.

The chain uses TRBV10-3 and TRBJ2-3; TRBD2 matches 8 bases. CDR3 length: 16 amino acids. Germline V gene sequence: CDR1 ENHRY, CDR2 SYGVKD. Trimming cost V 3 bases and J 0 bases; bases outside gene matches: 5. DNA for the CDR3: TGTGCCATCAGTGAAACTAGCGGCTTTAGCACAGATACGCAGTATTTT. It is translated as CAISETSGFSTDTQYF.

With regard to this clone: This CDR3 is also generated by other DNA sequences in the sample. The genes are TRBV15 and TRBJ1-2; D is undetermined. Trimming removed 3 bases at V and 8 bases at J, with 10 bases between. The CDR3 is made up of 12 amino acids. Germline lookup yields CDR1 LNHNV and CDR2 YYDKDF (reference sequence). CDR3 sequence (DNA): TGTGCCACCAGCAGGTCCCGGGTCGGCTACACCTTC. Its protein product is CATSRSRVGYTF.

The chain joins TRBV10-3 to TRBJ2-7; 7 bases line up with TRBD1. The CDR3 spans 14 residues. V trimming: 4 bases; J trimming: 6 bases; junction bases outside the gene matches: 9. CDR1 ENHRY and CDR2 SYGVKD come from the germline V gene. CDR3 protein: CAISGRDRDIEQYF. The CDR3 nucleotides are TGTGCCATCAGTGGCCGGGACAGAGATATCGAGCAGTACTTC.

This chain uses TRBV6-5 with TRBJ2-5, with TRBD2 matching 12 bases. V shed 6 bases, J shed 8 bases, and the junction held 4 bases outside the gene matches. CDR3 length equals 13 residues. CDR1 is MNHEY, CDR2 SVGAGI, per germline. The CDR3 nucleotides read TGTGCCAGCAGGACTAGCGGGAGTGGTACCCAGTACTTC. Its protein product is CASRTSGSGTQYF.

The chain carries TRBV7-9 and TRBJ1-1, with a weak D call TRBD1 (5 bases). Trimming shortened V by 4 bases and J by 8 bases, and 8 bases separated the two germline ends. The CDR3 sequence is 11 residues long. The germline V gene encodes CDR1 SEHNR and CDR2 FQNEAQ (reference sequence). CDR3 protein: CASSSPGEAFF. The DNA of the CDR3 is TGTGCCAGCAGCTCTCCAGGGGAAGCTTTCTTT.

The chain is built from TRBV19 and TRBJ2-7, with D possibly matching TRBD2 (5 bases). Trimming stripped 3 bases from V and 6 bases from J, with 9 bases between. This CDR3 comprises 12 residues. CDR1 LNHDA and CDR2 SQIVND come from the germline V gene (reference sequence). Here the CDR3 reads CASSIRGGEQYF. The CDR3 nucleotides are TGTGCCAGTAGTATTCGGGGTGGCGAGCAGTACTTC.

This chain joins TRBV15 and TRBJ1-5, with unresolved D. Germline V gives CDR1 LNHNV, CDR2 YYDKDF (reference sequence). The CDR3 has 16 residues. The V end lost 0 bases, the J end lost 1 base, and 10 bases lay between the germline ends. Written as DNA, the CDR3 is TGTGCCACCAGCAGAGATCGCAGTCCGAGCAATCAGCCCCAGCATTTT. It yields the protein CATSRDRSPSNQPQHF.

V usage is TRBV7-6 and J usage is TRBJ2-5; D might be TRBD1 (5 bases). Trimming pared 5 bases from V and 5 bases from J, leaving 18 bases between. The germline CDR1 and CDR2 sequences are SGHVS and FNYEAQ. The CDR3 has 15 residues. CDR3 amino acids: CASSLNRAGRETQYF. DNA for the CDR3: TGTGCCAGCAGCCTTAACCGGGCAGGGCGGGAGACCCAGTACTTC.

The rearrangement uses TRBV6-1 and TRBJ1-2; 9 nucleotides line up with TRBD1. The junction had 6 bases not matched to a gene; V was cut back by 0 bases and J by 7 bases. This CDR3 comprises 15 residues. The germline gives CDR1 MNHNS, CDR2 SASEGT. CDR3 protein: CASSEARTGVAGYTF. CDR3 coding DNA: TGTGCCAGCAGTGAAGCAAGGACAGGGGTGGCTGGCTACACCTTC.